These 8 T cell receptor beta chains were sequenced from one sample in a study of blood T cell repertoires in COVID-19. TCRdb's copy holds only in-frame clones and misses some; the assay was immunoSEQ multiplex PCR. In the table there are about 330,000 clones, roughly 87% of which are singletons. The specimen was PBMCs or T cells enriched from blood (not recorded which). These receptors came from a woman in her twenties or thirties who had recovered from COVID-19.

V gene TRBV3-1 (or the pseudogene TRBV3-2) combines with J gene TRBJ2-3, with 7 bases that match TRBD2. V dropped 0 bases and J dropped 5; count of bases not matched to a gene: 8. CDR1 is LGHDT and CDR2 is YNNKEL in the germline V gene (reference sequence). The CDR3 length is 16 residues. The CDR3 loop is CASSQDRAGPGDTQYF. DNA of the CDR3: TGTGCCAGCAGCCAAGACCGAGCGGGGCCGGGAGATACGCAGTATTTT.

The V gene is TRBV18, the J gene TRBJ1-6; 8 bases fit TRBD1. The CDR3 length is 16 residues. The V segment lost 3 bases and the J segment 4 bases; nucleotides outside the gene matches: 5. Germline V gives CDR1 KGHSH, CDR2 LQKENI. The DNA of the CDR3 is TGTGCCAGCTCACCGGGACAGGCCCCGTATAATTCACCCCTCCACTTT. Translation: CASSPGQAPYNSPLHF.

The V gene is TRBV28, the J gene TRBJ1-5; 7 positions match TRBD1. Germline CDR1 reads MDHEN; CDR2 reads SYDVKM. The length of the CDR3 is 16 residues. With 5 bases clipped from V and 7 bases from J, the junction kept 14 bases outside the gene matches. The CDR3 bases are TGTGCCAGCAGTCCGAGGGGACGAGGGGGCATGCAGCCCCAGCATTTT. Amino acid sequence: CASSPRGRGGMQPQHF.

J is TRBJ2-7 and V is TRBV7-8, with a weak D call TRBD1 (6 bases). Deletions cut 3 bases from V and 1 base from J, with 10 bases between. The CDR3 runs 14 residues. Germline V lookup: CDR1 SGHVS, CDR2 FQNEAQ. The CDR3 protein is CASSFVQGSYEQYF. The CDR3 DNA is TGTGCCAGCAGCTTCGTACAGGGTTCCTACGAGCAGTACTTC.

CDR3 nucleotide sequence: TGTGCCAGCAGCCCTCAGGGGAGTAGGCAGTATTTT. Translation gives CASSPQGSRQYF. J is TRBJ2-3 and V is TRBV11-2; TRBD1 is a possible D gene (6 bases). The CDR3 consists of 12 residues. In germline, CDR1 is SGHAT, CDR2 FQNNGV. V was pared by 5 bases and J by 11 bases, with 14 bases between. The complete variable domain, with remaining parts taken from reference TRBV11-2 and TRBJ2-3, reads EAGVAQSPRYKIIEKRQSVAFWCNPISGHATLYWYQQILGQGPKLLIQFQNNGVVDDSQLPKDRFSAERLKGVDSTLKIQPAKLEDSAVYLCASSPQGSRQYFGPGTRLTVL.

The chain is built from TRBV3-1 (or the pseudogene TRBV3-2) and TRBJ2-5; the D gene is possibly TRBD2 (5 bases). CDR1 is LGHDT, CDR2 YNNKEL, per germline (reference sequence). The V end was cut by 2 bases, the J end by 2 bases, with 12 bases between. The CDR3 is 15 amino acids. The CDR3 here is CASSQSPGRQETQYF. For the CDR3, the DNA is TGTGCCAGCAGCCAATCGCCGGGGAGACAAGAGACCCAGTACTTC.

V is TRBV7-6 and J is TRBJ1-2, with D possibly TRBD1 on 5 matching bases. This CDR3 is 14 amino acids long. The germline CDR1 and CDR2 sequences are SGHVS and FNYEAQ. V lost 6 bases to trimming and J lost 4 bases, with 15 bases between them. The CDR3 loop is CASRGGAPIYGYTF. Written as DNA, the CDR3 is TGTGCCAGCAGGGGAGGGGCCCCTATCTATGGCTACACCTTC.

The table lists this clone with a count of one. The rearrangement joins TRBV3-1 (or the pseudogene TRBV3-2) to TRBJ1-1; D might be TRBD1 (5 bases). V was pared by 4 bases and J by 1 base, with 19 bases between. The CDR3 has 17 amino acids. Germline assignment: CDR1 LGHDT and CDR2 YNNKEL (reference sequence). This chain's CDR3 is CASSPNRRGWPNTEAFF. For the CDR3, the DNA is TGTGCCAGCAGCCCCAACCGTAGGGGCTGGCCGAACACTGAAGCTTTCTTT.